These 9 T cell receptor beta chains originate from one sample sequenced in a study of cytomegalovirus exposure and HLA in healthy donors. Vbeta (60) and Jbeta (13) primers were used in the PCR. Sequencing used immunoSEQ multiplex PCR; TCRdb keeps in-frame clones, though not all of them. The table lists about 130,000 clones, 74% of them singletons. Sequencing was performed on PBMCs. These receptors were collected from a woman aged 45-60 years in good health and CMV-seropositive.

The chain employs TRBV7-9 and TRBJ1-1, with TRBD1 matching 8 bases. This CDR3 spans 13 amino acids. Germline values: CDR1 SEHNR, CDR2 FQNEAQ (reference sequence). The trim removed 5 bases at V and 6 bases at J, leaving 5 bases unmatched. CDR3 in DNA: TGTGCCAGCAGCGACCGGACAGGGTCTGAAGCTTTCTTT. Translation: CASSDRTGSEAFF.

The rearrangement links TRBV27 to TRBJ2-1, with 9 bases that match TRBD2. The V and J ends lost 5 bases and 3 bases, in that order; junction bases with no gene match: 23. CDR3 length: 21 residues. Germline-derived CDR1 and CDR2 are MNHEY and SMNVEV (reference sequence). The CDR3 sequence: CASSPRPRGVGGGAYYNEQFF. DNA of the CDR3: TGTGCCAGCAGTCCTCGCCCGAGAGGGGTCGGCGGGGGGGCTTACTACAATGAGCAGTTCTTC.

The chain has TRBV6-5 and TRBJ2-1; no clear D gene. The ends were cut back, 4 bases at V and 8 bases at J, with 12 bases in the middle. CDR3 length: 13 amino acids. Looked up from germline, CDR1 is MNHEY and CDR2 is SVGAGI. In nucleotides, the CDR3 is TGTGCCAGCAGTTTCACACGGGTTGATGAGCAGTTCTTC. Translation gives CASSFTRVDEQFF.

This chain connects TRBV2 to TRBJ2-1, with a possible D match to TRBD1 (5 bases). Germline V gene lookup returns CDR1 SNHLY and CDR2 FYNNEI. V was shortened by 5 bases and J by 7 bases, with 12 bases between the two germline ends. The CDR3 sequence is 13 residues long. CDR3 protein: CASSTQGANEQFF. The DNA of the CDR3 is TGTGCCAGCAGTACCCAAGGGGCTAATGAGCAGTTCTTC.

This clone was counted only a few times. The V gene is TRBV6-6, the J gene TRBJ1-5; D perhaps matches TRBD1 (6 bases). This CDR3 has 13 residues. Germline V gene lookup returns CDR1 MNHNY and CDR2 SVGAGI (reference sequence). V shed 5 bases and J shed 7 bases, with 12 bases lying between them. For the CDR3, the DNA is TGTGCCAGCAGTCCTGGACAGTTCCAGCCCCAGCATTTT. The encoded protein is CASSPGQFQPQHF.

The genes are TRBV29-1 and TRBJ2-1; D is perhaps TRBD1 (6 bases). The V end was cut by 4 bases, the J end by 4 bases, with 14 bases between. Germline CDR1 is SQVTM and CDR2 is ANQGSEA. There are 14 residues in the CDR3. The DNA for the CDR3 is TGCAGCGTTGGGTGGGGGCAAGGGTACAATGAGCAGTTCTTC. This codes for CSVGWGQGYNEQFF.

Here the CDR3 reads CASSLGAGRGRYNEQFF. The CDR3, as DNA: TGCGCCAGCAGCTTGGGGGCCGGGAGGGGGCGTTACAATGAGCAGTTCTTC. The rearrangement joins TRBV5-1 to TRBJ2-1, with D tentatively TRBD2 (8 bases). This CDR3 has 17 amino acids. Looked up from germline, CDR1 is SGHRS and CDR2 is YFSETQ. V was shortened by 0 bases and J by 4 bases, with 17 bases between the two germline ends.

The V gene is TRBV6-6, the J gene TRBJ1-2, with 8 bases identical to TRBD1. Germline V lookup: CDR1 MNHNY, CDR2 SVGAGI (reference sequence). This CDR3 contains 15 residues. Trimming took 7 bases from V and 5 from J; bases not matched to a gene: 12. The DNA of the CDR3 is TGTGCCAGCACTAAACAGGGGGAGGTTAATTATGGCTACACCTTC. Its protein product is CASTKQGEVNYGYTF.

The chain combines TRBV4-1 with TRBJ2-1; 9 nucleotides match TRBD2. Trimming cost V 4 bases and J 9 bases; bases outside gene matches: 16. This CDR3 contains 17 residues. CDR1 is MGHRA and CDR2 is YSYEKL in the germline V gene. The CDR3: CASSLRRGAGGPSEQFF. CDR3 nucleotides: TGCGCCAGCAGCCTCCGCCGTGGGGCGGGGGGGCCCAGTGAGCAGTTCTTC.